Listed below are T cell receptor beta chains from one sample, sequenced in a study of cytomegalovirus exposure and HLA in healthy donors. Data came from immunoSEQ multiplex PCR; TCRdb stores just in-frame clones and leaves some out. The table lists about 160,000 clones, around four fifths of them singletons. The sequenced sample consisted of PBMCs. These receptor sequences come from a girl aged 2-9 years in good health and CMV-seropositive. Each CDR3 is given with its conserved first and last residue. Fields, in order: J gene, D gene, V gene, clone size, CDR3 protein, CDR3 DNA. The D gene is left open where the match is weak. Part of the rows lack a size; the others show once, few, many or a class for expanded clones.

>TRBJ1-2|TRBD1|TRBV6-5|NA
CASSSPGQGEYGYTF
TGTGCCAGCAGTTCGCCTGGACAGGGGGAGTATGGCTACACCTTC
>TRBJ1-4|NA|TRBV30|NA
CAWGAQVGEKLFF
TGTGCCTGGGGGGCGCAGGTCGGTGAAAAACTGTTTTTT
>TRBJ2-7|TRBD1|TRBV7-9|NA
CASSSTTGGPREQYF
TGTGCCAGCAGCTCAACGACAGGGGGTCCCCGGGAGCAGTACTTC
>TRBJ1-6|TRBD1|TRBV5-6|NA
CASSLFYRGLDSPLHF
TGTGCCAGCAGCTTGTTTTACAGGGGACTAGACTCACCCCTCCACTTT
>TRBJ2-7|NA|TRBV2|NA
CASSVTRGTYEQYF
TGTGCCAGCAGCGTGACACGGGGGACCTACGAGCAGTACTTC
>TRBJ2-2|TRBD2|TRBV4-2|NA
CASSQGLARTGELFF
TGTGCCAGCAGCCAAGGACTAGCGCGCACCGGGGAGCTGTTTTTT
>TRBJ2-5|NA|TRBV9|NA
CASSVGTGRGETQYF
TGTGCCAGCAGCGTAGGGACAGGGCGGGGGGAGACCCAGTACTTC
>TRBJ2-3|TRBD2|TRBV30|few
CASETSGSSDTQYF
TGTGCCTCTGAGACTAGCGGGAGTTCAGATACGCAGTATTTT
>TRBJ2-7|TRBD1|TRBV15|NA
CATSSFNNRDRGVREQYF
TGTGCCACCAGCAGCTTTAACAATAGGGACAGGGGAGTAAGGGAGCAGTACTTC
>TRBJ1-1|NA|TRBV10-3|NA
CAIKRRGFPEAFF
TGTGCCATCAAGCGGAGAGGGTTCCCTGAAGCTTTCTTT
>TRBJ2-4|TRBD1|TRBV27|NA
CASSPINPGQGGKNIQYF
TGTGCCAGCAGCCCAATTAACCCGGGACAGGGGGGCAAAAACATTCAGTACTTC
>TRBJ1-5|NA|TRBV28|NA
CASSLYGVRRGFQPQHF
TGTGCCAGCAGTTTATATGGTGTTAGAAGGGGATTTCAGCCCCAGCATTTT
>TRBJ2-7|TRBD2|TRBV19|NA
CASSIEATSGGYEQYF
TGTGCCAGTAGTATAGAGGCGACTAGCGGGGGGTACGAGCAGTACTTC
>TRBJ1-2|NA|TRBV6-1|NA
CASRSLVYGYTF
TGTGCCAGCAGATCTCTCGTATATGGCTACACCTTC
>TRBJ1-2|TRBD1|TRBV29-1|NA
CSGTQGAGGYTF
TGCAGCGGTACCCAGGGGGCGGGGGGCTACACCTTC
>TRBJ2-7|NA|TRBV27|NA
CASRPNSPQRNEQYF
TGTGCCAGCAGACCCAATAGCCCCCAAAGAAACGAGCAGTACTTC
>TRBJ2-3|NA|TRBV6-1|NA
CASSERGEDTQYF
TGTGCCAGCAGTGAAAGAGGTGAGGATACGCAGTATTTT
>TRBJ1-1|NA|TRBV11-2|NA
CASSSLRGAFF
TGTGCCAGCAGTTCCCTGAGAGGGGCTTTCTTT
>TRBJ1-5|NA|TRBV28|NA
CASSSSPLTSPQHF
TGTGCCAGCAGTTCCAGTCCCCTTACCTCGCCCCAGCATTTT
>TRBJ2-1|TRBD2|TRBV6-4|NA
CASSRTSGSYNEQFF
TGTGCCAGCAGTCGGACTAGCGGGAGTTACAATGAGCAGTTCTTC
>TRBJ2-3|TRBD1|TRBV30|NA
CAWAYRGGTDTQYF
TGTGCCTGGGCTTACAGGGGGGGCACAGATACGCAGTATTTT
>TRBJ1-5|NA|TRBV5-1|NA
CASSLGTDRQPQHF
TGCGCCAGCAGCTTGGGCACGGACAGACAGCCCCAGCATTTT
>TRBJ1-5|NA|TRBV28|NA
CASSPPPGLGPQHF
TGTGCCAGCAGTCCCCCCCCGGGGTTAGGGCCCCAGCATTTT
>TRBJ2-1|NA|TRBV5-1|NA
CASSSGLVSGEQFF
TGCGCCAGCAGCTCGGGACTGGTATCGGGTGAGCAGTTCTTC
>TRBJ2-1|TRBD2|TRBV27|NA
CASSSRAGGPYNEQFF
TGTGCCAGCAGTTCGCGAGCGGGAGGCCCCTACAATGAGCAGTTCTTC
>TRBJ2-4|NA|TRBV15|once
CATSTFGAKGPKNIQYF
TGTGCCACCAGCACATTTGGGGCTAAGGGTCCCAAAAACATTCAGTACTTC
>TRBJ1-1|NA|TRBV5-1|NA
CASSLNPGRETEAFF
TGCGCCAGCAGCTTGAACCCAGGGCGGGAAACTGAAGCTTTCTTT
>TRBJ1-2|NA|TRBV5-1|NA
CASSYTRNYGYTF
TGCGCCAGCAGCTATACAAGAAACTATGGCTACACCTTC
>TRBJ2-5|TRBD1|TRBV5-4|once
CASSCAGDSQETQYF
TGTGCCAGCAGCTGCGCTGGGGACAGCCAAGAGACCCAGTACTTC